This T cell receptor beta chain derives from a study of T-cell reconstitution after alpha-beta-depleted transplantation in children. With respect to this clonotype: Its antigen is as yet unknown.

Unique molecular identifiers were used in preparing the TCRbeta library. TCRdb re-called the PCR reads through MiXCR, storing one row per CDR3 protein. The sample includes some 840,000 distinct CDR3 sequences, roughly 15% of them seen just once. The study, taken as a whole, reports: Several hundred graft clones that had expanded were reportedly the source of alpha-beta T cells about two months after transplant.

The CDR3 length is 13 residues. The material was PBMCs, mostly from graft donor cells, obtained 360 days after TCRalphabeta/CD19-depleted stem cell transplant. This clonotype originated in a male patient younger than 18 who had a stem cell transplant for acute lymphoblastic leukemia, so the T cells may come from the graft donor. The V and J genes are TRBV21-1 and TRBJ2-7; the table's D call TRBD1 went unverified against the DNA. TRBV21-1 is a pseudogene locus. The CDR3 loop is CASYQDRGDEQYF. Here the CDR3 DNA reads TGTGCCAGCTACCAGGACAGGGGGGACGAGCAGTACTTC.